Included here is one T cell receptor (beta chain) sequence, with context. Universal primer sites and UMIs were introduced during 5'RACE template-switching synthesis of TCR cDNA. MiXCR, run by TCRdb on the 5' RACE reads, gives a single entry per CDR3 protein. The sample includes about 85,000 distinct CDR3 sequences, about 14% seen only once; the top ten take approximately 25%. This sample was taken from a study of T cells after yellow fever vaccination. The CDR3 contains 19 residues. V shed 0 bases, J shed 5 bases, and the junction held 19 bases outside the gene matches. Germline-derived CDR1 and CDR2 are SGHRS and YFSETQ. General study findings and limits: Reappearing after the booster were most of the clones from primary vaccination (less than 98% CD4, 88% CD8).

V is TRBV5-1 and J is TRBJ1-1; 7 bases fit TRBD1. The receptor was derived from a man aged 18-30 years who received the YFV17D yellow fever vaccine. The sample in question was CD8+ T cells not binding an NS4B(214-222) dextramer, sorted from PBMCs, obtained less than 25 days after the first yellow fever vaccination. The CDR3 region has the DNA TGCGCCAGCAGCTTGGGTTTCCTCCGGGACAGAAGTCTGCAGACTGAAGCTTTCTTT. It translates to CASSLGFLRDRSLQTEAFF.